The 21 T cell receptor beta chains presented below share a single source sample, sequenced in a study of OX40 agonist ivuxolimab in advanced cancers. Assay used: immunoSEQ multiplex PCR; TCRdb lists only in-frame clones, some missing. Among 65,000 to 90,000 clones listed, roughly 88% were seen once. The sample in question was CD4+ or CD8+ T cells sorted from blood, obtained in a trial of the OX40 agonist ivuxolimab. The receptor source for this set is an adult with an advanced solid tumor such as melanoma, head and neck, liver or kidney cancer.

The V gene is TRBV7-8, the J gene TRBJ2-1; D call uncertain. Germline loops: CDR1 SGHVS, CDR2 FQNEAQ. With 1 base removed from V and 7 bases from J, the gap between germline ends came to 5 bases. The CDR3 length is 12 residues. CDR3 region: CASSLGLNEQFF. The CDR3, as DNA: TGTGCCAGCAGCTTAGGGCTGAATGAGCAGTTCTTC.

The rearrangement links TRBV5-1 to TRBJ2-6; weak D call: TRBD2 (5 bases). Germline V gives CDR1 SGHRS, CDR2 YFSETQ. The V gene lost 0 bases and the J gene lost 0 bases, with 10 bases spanning the gap. The CDR3 extends over 17 amino acids. The CDR3: CASSLEVRGSGANVLTF. CDR3 DNA: TGCGCCAGCAGCTTGGAGGTCCGGGGCTCTGGGGCCAACGTCCTGACTTTC.

The gene calls are TRBV19 and TRBJ1-6; D perhaps matches TRBD1 (5 bases). V was trimmed by 5 bases and J by 5 bases, leaving 13 bases between them. The CDR3 extends over 15 amino acids. CDR1 is LNHDA and CDR2 is SQIVND in the germline V gene (reference sequence). CDR3 sequence: CASSGWDGNNSPLHF. The CDR3 DNA reads TGTGCCAGTAGTGGGTGGGACGGTAATAATTCACCCCTCCACTTT.

V gene TRBV7-6 combines with J gene TRBJ2-5, with unresolved D. V lost 5 bases and J 5 bases, leaving 9 bases between the germline ends. Germline values: CDR1 SGHVS, CDR2 FNYEAQ. The CDR3 runs 12 residues. The CDR3, as DNA: TGTGCCAGCAGCCCGTTTACGGAGACCCAGTACTTC. As protein: CASSPFTETQYF.

The V and J genes are TRBV7-6 and TRBJ2-1; D remains unclear. V lost 5 bases and J lost 7, with 9 bases in between. Looked up from germline, CDR1 is SGHVS and CDR2 is FNYEAQ. The CDR3 has 12 residues. The chain's CDR3 is CASSANSNEQFF. CDR3 bases: TGTGCCAGCAGCGCTAACAGTAATGAGCAGTTCTTC. Using reference TRBV7-6 and TRBJ2-1 for the parts outside the CDR3, the full variable domain is GAGVSQSPRYKVTKRGQDVALRCDPISGHVSLYWYRQALGQGPEFLTYFNYEAQQDKSGLPNDRFSAERPEGSISTLTIQRTEQRDSAMYRCASSANSNEQFFGPGTRLTVL.

This clone was seen a few times. CDR3 nucleotides: TGTGCCAGCAGTTTGACCGCCGGGACAGGGAACTACGAGCAGTACTTC. Protein: CASSLTAGTGNYEQYF. The chain combines TRBV7-2 with TRBJ2-7; 9 bases align to TRBD1. CDR3 length equals 16 residues. The germline V gene has CDR1 SGHTA and CDR2 FQGNSA. V shed 6 bases and J 3 bases; nucleotides not matched to a gene: 12.

J is TRBJ1-5 and V is TRBV28; a weak D match, TRBD1 (5 bases). The CDR3 has 15 amino acids. V lost 3 bases to trimming and J lost 3 bases, with 12 bases between them. Germline V CDR1 and CDR2: MDHEN, SYDVKM. CDR3 region: CASSFGGDYNQPQHF. The CDR3 nucleotides are TGTGCCAGCAGTTTTGGAGGGGACTACAATCAGCCCCAGCATTTT.

The CDR3, as DNA: TGTGCCAGCTCACCAGCAGATACGCAGTATTTT. The encoded protein is CASSPADTQYF. The chain joins TRBV18 to TRBJ2-3; D is ambiguous. The CDR3 consists of 11 residues. V was clipped by 2 bases and J by 4 bases, with 1 base between them. Germline CDR1 and CDR2: KGHSH and LQKENI.

Regarding this clone: This sample includes further DNA sequences coding for the same CDR3. The chain couples TRBV19 to TRBJ1-2; D is possibly TRBD1 (5 bases). Trimming removed 3 bases from V and 3 bases from J, with 11 bases in between. The germline V gene has CDR1 LNHDA and CDR2 SQIVND (reference sequence). The CDR3 contains 14 residues. The CDR3 loop is CASSIPGSYYGYTF. The DNA for the CDR3 is TGTGCCAGTAGTATTCCAGGGTCCTACTATGGCTACACCTTC.

This clone is classed as medium-sized. The sample holds other DNA sequences that translate to the same CDR3. This chain links TRBV4-3 with TRBJ1-2, with D perhaps TRBD1 (6 bases). CDR3 length equals 14 residues. Trimming took 3 bases from V and 0 from J, leaving 8 bases between them. Germline V CDR1 and CDR2: LGHNA, YSLEER. CDR3 bases: TGCGCCAGCAGCCAGACAGGTGCTAACTATGGCTACACCTTC. This sequence encodes CASSQTGANYGYTF.

DNA for the CDR3: TGTGCCAGCAGTGAAATTGATAAAAGCAATGAGCAGTTCTTC. Amino acids: CASSEIDKSNEQFF. The chain links TRBV9 to TRBJ2-1; D is uncertain. Germline lookup yields CDR1 SGDLS and CDR2 YYNGEE. Trimming shortened V by 5 bases and J by 6 bases, and 15 bases separated the two germline ends. This CDR3 has 14 residues. Variable domain in full (rest from reference TRBV9 and TRBJ2-1): DSGVTQTPKHLITATGQRVTLRCSPRSGDLSVYWYQQSLDQGLQFLIQYYNGEERAKGNILERFSAQQFPDLHSELNLSSLELGDSALYFCASSEIDKSNEQFFGPGTRLTVL.

The genes are TRBV19 and TRBJ2-1; 10 bases map to TRBD1. This CDR3 region has 15 residues. V lost 3 bases to trimming and J lost 8 bases; unmatched junction nucleotides: 7. Per germline, CDR1 LNHDA and CDR2 SQIVND (reference sequence). For the CDR3, the DNA is TGTGCCAGTAGTATCGGGACAGGGGCGGGAGATGAGCAGTTCTTC. Translating gives CASSIGTGAGDEQFF.

The gene calls are TRBV29-1 and TRBJ1-2, with D perhaps TRBD1 (6 bases). Germline V gene lookup returns CDR1 SQVTM and CDR2 ANQGSEA. Trimming left V 7 bases short and J 4 bases short, with 13 bases between. The CDR3 spans 12 residues. Here the CDR3 DNA reads TGCAGCGCATCCGGGGGCAGCTATGGCTACACCTTC. It codes for CSASGGSYGYTF.

The chain joins TRBV15 to TRBJ1-6, with D maybe TRBD1 (5 bases). The ends were cut back, 1 base at V and 10 bases at J, with 11 bases in the middle. Germline V gives CDR1 LNHNV, CDR2 YYDKDF (reference sequence). CDR3 length equals 14 residues. The CDR3 sequence: CATSRGGTGSPLHF. CDR3 sequence (DNA): TGTGCCACCAGCAGAGGGGGGACTGGGTCACCCCTCCACTTT.

The CDR3 loop is CASSNLAGVVYF. In DNA, the CDR3 is TGTGCCAGCAGCAATTTAGCGGGAGTGGTGTACTTC. The chain recombines TRBV7-3 with TRBJ2-7, with 9 positions matching TRBD2. Germline V CDR1 and CDR2: SGHTA, FQGTGA. Germline trimming cut 5 bases from V and 12 bases from J; bases unmatched to any gene: 8. The CDR3 has 12 amino acids.

The chain employs TRBV21-1 and TRBJ1-3; the table names TRBD1, a call not compared with the DNA. TRBV21-1 represents a pseudogene. The CDR3 has 15 residues. The CDR3 coding sequence is TGTGCCAGCAGCAAAGCCTCAGGGACTGGAAACACCATATATTTT. This sequence encodes CASSKASGTGNTIYF.

CDR3 sequence: CASSLVPTTDTQYF. The CDR3 DNA reads TGCGCCAGCAGCTTGGTCCCTACAACAGATACGCAGTATTTT. The chain joins TRBV5-1 to TRBJ2-3; D gene ambiguous. This CDR3 region has 14 residues. Germline loops: CDR1 SGHRS, CDR2 YFSETQ. V was clipped by 0 bases and J by 3 bases, with 8 bases between them.

The rearrangement joins TRBV30 to TRBJ1-2; the D gene is possibly TRBD1 (5 bases). This CDR3 has 14 amino acids. V dropped 1 base and J dropped 8 bases, with 17 bases sitting between them. Germline lookup yields CDR1 GTSNPN and CDR2 SVGIG (reference sequence). The CDR3 region has the DNA TGTGCCTGGAGTGGTGAGCGGGGACTGGGGGGCTACACCTTC. It codes for CAWSGERGLGGYTF. The complete variable domain, with remaining parts taken from reference TRBV30 and TRBJ1-2, reads SQTIHQWPATLVQPVGSPLSLECTVEGTSNPNLYWYRQAAGRGLQLLFYSVGIGQISSEVPQNLSASRPQDRQFILSSKKLLLSDSGFYLCAWSGERGLGGYTFGSGTRLTVV.

The V gene is TRBV15, the J gene TRBJ1-1; possible D gene TRBD1, 6 bases. CDR3 length: 13 residues. V gave up 6 bases and J gave up 10 bases, with 18 bases separating them. The germline V gene has CDR1 LNHNV and CDR2 YYDKDF (reference sequence). The CDR3 nucleotides read TGTGCCACCAGGACTGGACAGCCGGGTCGAGCTTTCTTT. Translation gives CATRTGQPGRAFF.

The CDR3 sequence is CASSLARQGAYGYTF. The CDR3 coding sequence is TGTGCCAGCAGCTTAGCGAGACAGGGGGCCTATGGCTACACCTTC. This chain connects TRBV7-8 to TRBJ1-2; TRBD1 matches 10 bases. CDR1 SGHVS and CDR2 FQNEAQ come from the germline V gene. The length of the CDR3 is 15 residues. Trimming cost V 0 bases and J 4 bases; bases outside gene matches: 2.

The chain recombines TRBV2 with TRBJ2-2; TRBD2 matches 7 bases. CDR3 length: 11 amino acids. The germline V gene has CDR1 SNHLY and CDR2 FYNNEI. Unmatched junction bases numbered 3, after V lost 8 bases and J lost 9 bases. This CDR3 is CASRLARELFF. The CDR3 DNA sequence: TGTGCCAGCCGACTAGCAAGGGAGCTGTTTTTT. Using reference TRBV2 and TRBJ2-2 for the parts outside the CDR3, the full variable domain is EPEVTQTPSHQVTQMGQEVILRCVPISNHLYFYWYRQILGQKVEFLVSFYNNEISEKSEIFDDQFSVERPDGSNFTLKIRSTKLEDSAMYFCASRLARELFFGEGSRLTVL.